The 13 T cell receptor beta chains presented below share a single source sample, sequenced in a study of blood T cell repertoires in COVID-19. Here immunoSEQ multiplex PCR was the method, and the copy in TCRdb shows in-frame clones only, minus some. The sample has roughly 200,000 clones, more than 80% seen once; the top ten hold 6.5% to 10%. Sequencing used peripheral blood. The receptors here all came from an older woman with acute or convalescent COVID-19.

This clone was seen only once. The CDR3 protein is CASNLGRGQGHGYTF. For the CDR3, the DNA is TGTGCCAGCAACCTGGGGAGGGGACAGGGACATGGCTACACCTTC. This sequence joins TRBV6-5 and TRBJ1-2; 9 bases are shared with TRBD1. CDR1 is MNHEY and CDR2 is SVGAGI in the germline V gene. The CDR3 sequence is 15 residues long. J gave up 6 bases and V 7 bases, and 12 bases lay outside the gene matches.

The V call is TRBV24-1, the J call TRBJ1-5; 7 positions match TRBD1. V was pared by 3 bases and J by 6 bases, with 4 bases of the junction left unmatched. Germline V gives CDR1 KGHDR, CDR2 SFDVKD. This CDR3 has 14 residues. The CDR3 DNA follows: TGTGCCACCAGTGATCCTGACAGGGTTCAGCCCCAGCATTTT. This translates into CATSDPDRVQPQHF.

This clone came up once. This chain uses TRBV10-3 with TRBJ1-1, with 7 bases aligning to TRBD1. CDR3 length: 13 residues. The junction had 6 bases not matched to a gene; V was cut back by 4 bases and J by 7 bases. The germline V gene has CDR1 ENHRY and CDR2 SYGVKD. CDR3 residues: CAISVRDSDEAFF. CDR3 bases: TGTGCCATCAGTGTCCGGGACAGTGATGAAGCTTTCTTT.

This clone was seen a single time. This chain links TRBV28 with TRBJ2-1, with 7 bases that match TRBD1. Germline V gene sequence: CDR1 MDHEN, CDR2 SYDVKM. The CDR3 runs to 14 residues. V was pared by 2 bases and J by 5 bases, with 3 bases of the junction left unmatched. The CDR3 region has the DNA TGTGCCAGCAGTTTAAGGGGGACAGACAATGAGCAGTTCTTC. It codes for CASSLRGTDNEQFF.

The chain joins TRBV7-8 to TRBJ1-5; 9 bases fit TRBD1. The V gene end was trimmed by 5 bases and the J gene end by 3 bases; junction bases not matched to a gene: 5. The CDR3 is made up of 15 amino acids. Per the germline V gene, CDR1 is SGHVS and CDR2 is FQNEAQ. This chain's CDR3 is CASSARDRVNQPQHF. The CDR3 coding sequence is TGTGCCAGCAGCGCCCGGGACAGGGTCAATCAGCCCCAGCATTTT.

The rearrangement uses TRBV20-1 and TRBJ1-6; no definite D call. This CDR3 region has 13 residues. Germline lookup yields CDR1 DFQATT and CDR2 SNEGSKA (reference sequence). Trimming took 3 bases from V and 10 from J, leaving 13 bases between them. CDR3 sequence (DNA): TGCAGTGCTAGTCGAGGGATAGGCTCACCCCTCCACTTT. Protein sequence: CSASRGIGSPLHF.

This clone appeared a few times. The chain is built from TRBV7-9 and TRBJ1-3; tentatively, D is TRBD1 (6 bases). This CDR3 contains 17 residues. Trimming removed 2 bases from V and 0 bases from J, with 14 bases in between. Germline V gene lookup returns CDR1 SEHNR and CDR2 FQNEAQ (reference sequence). The CDR3 region is CASSLYQEGGSGNTIYF. In DNA, the CDR3 is TGTGCCAGCAGCTTATATCAGGAAGGGGGCTCTGGAAACACCATATATTTT.

This chain connects TRBV19 to TRBJ2-3; TRBD1 is a possible D gene (6 bases). V was cut by 8 bases and J by 2 bases, with 11 bases left in between. From germline, CDR1 is LNHDA and CDR2 SQIVND (reference sequence). CDR3 length: 13 amino acids. The CDR3 sequence: CASSGQHTDTQYF. In DNA, the CDR3 is TGTGCCAGTTCCGGACAGCACACAGATACGCAGTATTTT.

The chain combines TRBV19 with TRBJ2-6; 7 nucleotides line up with TRBD1. CDR1 and CDR2 from the germline V gene are LNHDA and SQIVND (reference sequence). Trimming cost V 6 bases and J 0 bases; bases outside gene matches: 8. CDR3 length equals 17 residues. CDR3 region: CASSRQGSFSGANVLTF. CDR3 sequence (DNA): TGTGCCAGTAGCAGACAGGGTTCTTTCTCTGGGGCCAACGTCCTGACTTTC.

For this clone: The identical CDR3 is also encoded by other nucleotide sequences in the sample. The rearrangement joins TRBV2 to TRBJ1-5, with TRBD1 matching over 8 bases. The germline V gene has CDR1 SNHLY and CDR2 FYNNEI. This CDR3 is 15 amino acids long. V lost 6 bases to trimming and J lost 4 bases; unmatched junction nucleotides: 8. Here the CDR3 DNA reads TGTGCCAGCAGCCTAGGACAGGGCCTAAATCAGCCCCAGCATTTT. Protein: CASSLGQGLNQPQHF.

V is TRBV28 and J is TRBJ1-2; a possible D gene is TRBD1 (5 bases). Germline CDR1 and CDR2: MDHEN and SYDVKM. The length of the CDR3 is 13 residues. V was shortened by 7 bases and J by 4 bases, with 13 bases between the two germline ends. This CDR3 reads CASIPPGGYGYTF. The DNA of the CDR3 is TGTGCCAGCATTCCACCGGGGGGCTATGGCTACACCTTC.

This clone has a handful of counts. Different DNA sequences within this sample yield the same CDR3. The gene calls are TRBV9 and TRBJ1-1, with D perhaps TRBD1 (5 bases). In germline, CDR1 is SGDLS, CDR2 YYNGEE. Trimming took 2 bases from V and 1 from J, leaving 9 bases between them. The CDR3 length is 14 residues. CDR3 nucleotides: TGTGCCAGCAGCGTTACAGGTGGGAACACTGAAGCTTTCTTT. Its translation: CASSVTGGNTEAFF.

The chain carries TRBV5-5 and TRBJ1-4; D is unclear. This CDR3 region has 14 residues. Trimming cost V 4 bases and J 6 bases, with 13 bases left between them. Germline V gene lookup returns CDR1 SGHKS and CDR2 YYEKEE (reference sequence). The chain's CDR3 is CASSTQASDEKLFF. CDR3 coding DNA: TGTGCCAGCAGCACCCAGGCTTCCGATGAAAAACTGTTTTTT.